The clone carrying this TCR beta chain was counted only a few times. Antigen unknown. The data stem from a study of beta chain features in type 1 diabetes. About the research overall: Across every sample, 85 million to 120 million sorted cells were examined in total.

The length of the CDR3 is 12 residues. Germline V gene sequence: CDR1 LNHDA, CDR2 SQIVND (reference sequence). V was shortened by 3 bases and J by 11 bases, with 12 bases between the two germline ends. CD4+ naive, central memory, regulatory and stem cell-like memory subsets were isolated by sorting on CD45RO/CCR7/CD25/CD127/CD95/CD27. Expressed TCRB transcripts were sequenced because the isolated RNA had all been reverse transcribed beforehand. The table came from immunoSEQ multiplex PCR; TCRdb's copy has only in-frame clones and leaves some out. In the table there are around 600,000 clones, roughly 12% of which are singletons. Study outcomes and limitations: For patients, the naive, central memory and Treg TCRB repertoires appeared more alike than for healthy donors. TCRB CDR3 length was moderately but significantly reduced in all four CD4+ subsets of Type 1 diabetes patients. Type 1 diabetes patients had VDJ junctions that carried fewer insertions and more deletions.

The TCR comes from a man aged 25-40 years with type 1 diabetes. The sample comprised naive CD4+ T cells from blood. The V gene is TRBV19, the J gene TRBJ2-3; D tentatively reads TRBD1 or TRBD2 (6 bases each). The CDR3 protein is CASSMLGGGQYF. DNA for the CDR3: TGTGCCAGTAGTATGTTAGGAGGGGGGCAGTATTTT.